These 19 T cell receptor beta chains came from one sample sequenced in a study of CD8 T cells in ankylosing spondylitis. TCRdb passed the 5' RACE reads through MiXCR, listing each CDR3 protein once. Here the sample spans under 150,000 distinct CDR3 sequences, around 8.5% being singletons. The sequencing input was blood, either unsorted or a sorted T cell fraction (not recorded which). The source is a male donor with ankylosing spondylitis or in good health (not recorded which).

The table lists this clonotype with many counts. The chain links TRBV5-1 to TRBJ2-1; no definite D call. Germline V CDR1 and CDR2: SGHRS, YFSETQ. CDR3 length: 12 amino acids. V lost 1 base to trimming and J lost 6 bases, with 5 bases between them. CDR3 DNA: TGCGCCAGCAGCTTGCCCAGCAATGAGCAGTTCTTC. It translates to CASSLPSNEQFF.

This clonotype was detected a few times. This chain uses TRBV3-1 with TRBJ2-5, with D possibly matching TRBD1 (5 bases). Germline V gene data show CDR1 as LGHDT and CDR2 as YNNKEL (reference sequence). The CDR3 is 16 amino acids. V gave up 3 bases and J gave up 3 bases, with 17 bases separating them. The CDR3: CASSQGLAGLEETQYF. Here the CDR3 DNA reads TGTGCCAGCAGCCAGGGCTTAGCAGGGCTAGAAGAGACCCAGTACTTC.

This clonotype has a handful of counts. The chain has TRBV6-5 and TRBJ1-5; 8 bases map to TRBD1. The CDR3 has 18 residues. V shed 2 bases and J 0 bases; nucleotides not matched to a gene: 9. Germline V gene sequence: CDR1 MNHEY, CDR2 SVGAGI. CDR3 sequence: CASSYTGTGDYSNQPQHF. CDR3 nucleotides: TGTGCCAGCAGTTACACCGGGACAGGTGATTATAGCAATCAGCCCCAGCATTTT.

This clonotype was seen many times. V is TRBV29-1 and J is TRBJ2-1; TRBD1 might be the D (6 bases). V lost 3 bases and J lost 5, with 14 bases in between. The CDR3 is 14 residues long. Germline CDR1 and CDR2: SQVTM and ANQGSEA. The CDR3 bases are TGCAGCGTTGATACGTCTAGGGGGAACAATGAGCAGTTCTTC. This translates into CSVDTSRGNNEQFF.

Ten or more counts support this clonotype. J is TRBJ1-6 and V is TRBV20-1; 8 nucleotides line up with TRBD1. There are 18 residues in the CDR3. Germline lookup yields CDR1 DFQATT and CDR2 SNEGSKA (reference sequence). The trim removed 0 bases at V and 0 bases at J, leaving 7 bases unmatched. DNA of the CDR3: TGCAGTGCTAGAGATCCGAGACAGGGGAGCTCCTATAATTCACCCCTCCACTTT. Protein product: CSARDPRQGSSYNSPLHF.

This clonotype was seen many times. The V call is TRBV29-1, the J call TRBJ2-1; 7 nucleotides match TRBD2. The V segment lost 4 bases and the J segment 8 bases; nucleotides outside the gene matches: 11. From germline, CDR1 is SQVTM and CDR2 ANQGSEA. The CDR3 covers 14 residues. CDR3 DNA sequence: TGCAGCGTTGGCCAACATCTAGCGGCAGATGAGCAGTTCTTC. Amino acids: CSVGQHLAADEQFF.

This chain links TRBV5-1 with TRBJ2-7; 7 nucleotides line up with TRBD2. The ends lost 0 bases at V and 0 bases at J; junction bases unmatched: 3. The CDR3 contains 15 residues. Germline-derived CDR1 and CDR2 are SGHRS and YFSETQ. The CDR3 protein is CASSLESSGSYEQYF. The CDR3 DNA is TGCGCCAGCAGCTTGGAATCTAGCGGCTCCTACGAGCAGTACTTC.

At least ten counts were recorded for this clonotype. The rearrangement links TRBV12-3 or TRBV12-4 to TRBJ1-1; 8 bases map to TRBD1. The junction had 12 bases not matched to a gene; V was cut back by 6 bases and J by 9 bases. There are 14 residues in the CDR3. Written as DNA, the CDR3 is TGTGCCAGCAGCCAGGGACAGGTTGTTGACCAAGCTTTCTTT. Translating it yields CASSQGQVVDQAFF.

This clonotype has a handful of counts. Just one base apart from a much larger clone, this may be a read error. The chain links TRBV19 to TRBJ2-1, with a possible D match to TRBD2 (6 bases). There are 15 residues in the CDR3. Deletions cut 8 bases from V and 0 bases from J, with 14 bases between. Germline V gene sequence: CDR1 LNHDA, CDR2 SQIVND (reference sequence). The CDR3 DNA reads TGTGCCAGTCCGGCGGGATTCCCCTCCTACAATGAGCAGTTCTTC. The encoded protein is CASPAGFPSYNEQFF.

This clonotype was seen at least ten times. The V and J genes are TRBV5-1 and TRBJ2-3; D not resolved. The CDR3 covers 16 residues. The V gene's germline CDR1 is SGHRS and CDR2 YFSETQ. V was pared by 4 bases and J by 5 bases, with 20 bases between. CDR3 sequence (DNA): TGCGCCAGCAGCCCCACAATGGAAGAAGATGTAGATACGCAGTATTTT. Translation gives CASSPTMEEDVDTQYF.

There are a few counts of this clonotype. The CDR3 DNA reads as TGTGCCAGCAGACAAGGGACTAGCGGGAGTTGGTACGAGCAGTACTTC. Its translation is CASRQGTSGSWYEQYF. This chain connects TRBV7-2 to TRBJ2-7; TRBD2 agrees at 14 bases. The CDR3 loop spans 16 amino acids. Trimming took 6 bases from V and 4 from J; bases not matched to a gene: 8. Per germline, CDR1 SGHTA and CDR2 FQGNSA.

The chain is built from TRBV6-2 or TRBV6-3 and TRBJ2-3; the match to TRBD2 covers 7 bases. CDR1 is MNHEY and CDR2 is SVGEGT in the germline V gene. The CDR3 sequence is 15 residues long. The J segment lost 3 bases and the V segment lost 7 bases, leaving 10 bases of the junction unmatched. This CDR3 is CASKLAISATDTQYF. The CDR3 coding sequence is TGTGCCAGCAAACTAGCGATATCTGCGACAGATACGCAGTATTTT.

This clonotype has at least ten counts. The V gene is TRBV7-7, the J gene TRBJ2-1, with D possibly being TRBD2 (5 bases). The germline V gene encodes CDR1 SSHAT and CDR2 FNYEAQ (reference sequence). This CDR3 is 13 amino acids long. Trimming removed 1 base from V and 7 bases from J, with 8 bases in between. The CDR3 protein is CASSLDLANEQFF. The CDR3 nucleotides read TGTGCCAGCAGCTTAGATTTAGCGAATGAGCAGTTCTTC.

The chain has TRBV5-1 and TRBJ2-7; D not resolved. The V end lost 4 bases, the J end lost 3 bases, and 11 bases lay between the germline ends. CDR1 and CDR2 from the germline V gene are SGHRS and YFSETQ. The CDR3 is made up of 13 amino acids. CDR3 sequence: CASSVSAGYEQYF. The CDR3 DNA follows: TGCGCCAGCAGCGTGAGTGCCGGCTACGAGCAGTACTTC.

J is TRBJ2-5 and V is TRBV5-4; TRBD1 matches 9 bases. V was clipped by 3 bases and J by 4 bases; unmatched bases: 4. Germline CDR1 reads SGHNT; CDR2 reads YYREEE (reference sequence). The CDR3 has 14 residues. CDR3 in DNA: TGTGCCAGCAGCTCCAGACAGGGGGGAGAGACCCAGTACTTC. Its protein is CASSSRQGGETQYF.

This clonotype has just a few counts. The chain is built from TRBV7-2 and TRBJ2-1; D gene unclear. Looked up from germline, CDR1 is SGHTA and CDR2 is FQGNSA. The V and J ends lost 3 bases and 4 bases respectively, with 13 bases between them. The CDR3 length is 15 residues. The CDR3 region is CASSLVAATYNEQFF. For the CDR3, the DNA is TGTGCCAGCAGCTTGGTCGCGGCCACATACAATGAGCAGTTCTTC.

This clonotype was counted ten times or more. This sequence joins TRBV28 and TRBJ2-3; D not resolved. The length of the CDR3 is 12 residues. The ends were cut back, 6 bases at V and 6 bases at J, with 10 bases in the middle. Per the germline V gene, CDR1 is MDHEN and CDR2 is SYDVKM. The CDR3 DNA sequence: TGTGCCAGCAGCTACGTGTGGGATACGCAGTATTTT. Translation: CASSYVWDTQYF.

This clonotype was recorded many times. This CDR3 reads CASSLAGRGYEQYF. The CDR3 bases are TGTGCCAGCAGCTTAGCTGGCAGGGGGTACGAGCAGTACTTC. V usage is TRBV7-2 and J usage is TRBJ2-7; 7 bases line up with TRBD1. The ends lost 0 bases at V and 4 bases at J; junction bases unmatched: 3. This CDR3 has 14 residues. The germline CDR1 and CDR2 sequences are SGHTA and FQGNSA.

A few counts support this clonotype. This chain uses TRBV11-2 with TRBJ1-4; no firm D call. CDR3 length: 17 amino acids. The germline V gene has CDR1 SGHAT and CDR2 FQNNGV. Between the trimmed V and J ends, which lost 5 bases and 0 bases, there was a span of 16 bases. DNA for the CDR3: TGTGCCAGCAGCCTACATGGAAGCTTCACAACTAATGAAAAACTGTTTTTT. This encodes CASSLHGSFTTNEKLFF. Looking up the rest from reference TRBV11-2 and TRBJ1-4 gives the full variable domain: EAGVAQSPRYKIIEKRQSVAFWCNPISGHATLYWYQQILGQGPKLLIQFQNNGVVDDSQLPKDRFSAERLKGVDSTLKIQPAKLEDSAVYLCASSLHGSFTTNEKLFFGSGTQLSVL.